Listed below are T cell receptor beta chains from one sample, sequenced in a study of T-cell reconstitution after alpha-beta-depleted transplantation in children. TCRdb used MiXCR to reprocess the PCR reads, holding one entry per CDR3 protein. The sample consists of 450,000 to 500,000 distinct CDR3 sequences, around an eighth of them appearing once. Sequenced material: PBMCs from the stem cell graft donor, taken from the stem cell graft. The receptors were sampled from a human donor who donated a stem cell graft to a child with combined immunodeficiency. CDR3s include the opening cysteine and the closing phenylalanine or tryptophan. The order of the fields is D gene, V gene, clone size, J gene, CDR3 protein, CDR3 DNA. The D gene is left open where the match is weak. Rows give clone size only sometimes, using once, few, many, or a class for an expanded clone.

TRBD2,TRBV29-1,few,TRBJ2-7,CSGGGSYEQYF,TGCAGCGGGGGGGGTTCCTACGAGCAGTACTTC
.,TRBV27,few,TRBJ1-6,CASSLLGYNSPLHF,TGTGCCAGCAGTTTACTGGGGTATAATTCACCCCTCCACTTT
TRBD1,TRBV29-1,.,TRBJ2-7,CSVETTGGSYEQYF,TGCAGCGTTGAAACTACAGGGGGCTCCTACGAGCAGTACTTC
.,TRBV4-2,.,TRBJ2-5,CASSLDQGRETQYF,TGTGCCAGCAGCCTTGATCAGGGGCGGGAGACCCAGTACTTC
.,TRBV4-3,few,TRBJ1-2,CASSPQIGPGYGYTF,TGCGCCAGCAGCCCTCAGATAGGGCCGGGCTATGGCTACACCTTC
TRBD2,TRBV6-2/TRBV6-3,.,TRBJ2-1,CASRGTSGKLYEQFF,TGTGCCAGCAGGGGGACTAGCGGGAAGTTGTATGAGCAGTTCTTC
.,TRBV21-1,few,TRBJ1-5,CASSKGTGAGMEPQHF,TGTGCCAGCAGCAAAGGGACGGGGGCGGGGATGGAGCCCCAGCATTTT
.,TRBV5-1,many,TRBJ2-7,CASSLEGFHEQYF,TGCGCCAGCAGCTTGGAAGGGTTCCACGAGCAGTACTTC
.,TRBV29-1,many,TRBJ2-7,CSVELGTPYEQYF,TGCAGCGTTGAACTGGGTACCCCCTACGAGCAGTACTTC
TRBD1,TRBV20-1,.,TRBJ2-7,CSATTGTAHYEQYF,TGCAGTGCTACAACTGGGACAGCACACTACGAGCAGTACTTC
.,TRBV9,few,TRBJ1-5,CASSVGTGWNNQPQHF,TGTGCCAGCAGCGTAGGAACAGGGTGGAACAATCAGCCCCAGCATTTT
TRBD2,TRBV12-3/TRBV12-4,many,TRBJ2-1,CASSILAGGQFF,TGTGCCAGCAGTATACTAGCGGGAGGGCAGTTCTTC
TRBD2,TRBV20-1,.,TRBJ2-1,CSARGTSHYNEQFF,TGCAGTGCTAGGGGGACTAGCCATTACAATGAGCAGTTCTTC
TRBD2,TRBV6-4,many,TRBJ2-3,CASSSEVGGPQDTQYF,TGTGCCAGCAGTTCGGAGGTGGGAGGGCCACAAGATACGCAGTATTTT
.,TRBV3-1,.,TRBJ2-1,CASSQDERHEQFF,TGTGCCAGCAGCCAAGATGAGCGGCATGAGCAGTTCTTC
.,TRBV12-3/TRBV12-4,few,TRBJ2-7,CASRLSWQVSTEQYF,TGTGCCAGCCGCCTAAGCTGGCAGGTTAGTACCGAGCAGTACTTC
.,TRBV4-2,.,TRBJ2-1,CASSQLSEQFF,TGTGCCAGCAGCCAGTTGTCGGAGCAGTTCTTC
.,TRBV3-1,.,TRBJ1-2,CATSREGSANYGYTF,TGTGCCACCAGCCGAGAGGGCTCCGCTAACTATGGCTACACCTTC
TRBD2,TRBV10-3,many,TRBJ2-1,CAISDWGGSSNEQFF,TGTGCCATCAGTGATTGGGGCGGGAGTTCGAATGAGCAGTTCTTC
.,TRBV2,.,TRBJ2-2,CASSAYRVDTGELFF,TGTGCCAGCAGTGCGTACAGGGTAGACACCGGGGAGCTGTTTTTT
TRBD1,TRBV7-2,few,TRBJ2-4,CASSSHRGRQNIQYF,TGTGCCAGCAGCTCACACAGGGGGCGCCAAAACATTCAGTACTTC
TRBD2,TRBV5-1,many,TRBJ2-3,CASSLGSGLVLGTDTQYF,TGCGCCAGCAGCTTGGGATCGGGACTAGTTTTGGGCACAGATACGCAGTATTTT
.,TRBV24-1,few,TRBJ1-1,CATQEGWNTEAFF,TGTGCCACCCAAGAGGGATGGAACACTGAAGCTTTCTTT
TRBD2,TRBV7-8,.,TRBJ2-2,CASSLAGTSVTGELFF,TGTGCCAGCAGCTTAGCCGGGACTAGCGTTACCGGGGAGCTGTTTTTT
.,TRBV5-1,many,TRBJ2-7,CASRLQGQPEQYF,TGCGCCAGCAGGTTACAGGGTCAACCCGAGCAGTACTTC
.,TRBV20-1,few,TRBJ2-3,CSARESQRTPDTQYF,TGCAGTGCTAGAGAAAGCCAGCGGACTCCGGATACGCAGTATTTT
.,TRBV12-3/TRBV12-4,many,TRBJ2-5,CASSLGAQYQETQYF,TGTGCCAGCAGTTTAGGGGCACAGTACCAAGAGACCCAGTACTTC
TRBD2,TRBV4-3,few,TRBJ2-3,CASSQFESSGGASTDTQYF,TGCGCCAGCAGCCAATTCGAATCTAGCGGGGGGGCTAGCACAGATACGCAGTATTTT
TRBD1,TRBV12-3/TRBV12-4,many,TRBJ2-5,CASRDRGETQYF,TGTGCCAGCAGAGACAGGGGAGAGACCCAGTACTTC
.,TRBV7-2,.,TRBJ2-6,CASSITGSGANVLTF,TGTGCCAGCAGCATTACAGGGTCCGGGGCCAACGTCCTGACTTTC
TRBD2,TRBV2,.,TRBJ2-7,CASYVTGGLLYEQYF,TGTGCCAGCTATGTAACGGGAGGGCTTCTCTACGAGCAGTACTTC
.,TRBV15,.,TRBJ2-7,CATSRDRTANKYEQYF,TGTGCCACCAGCAGAGATCGGACAGCGAACAAATACGAGCAGTACTTC
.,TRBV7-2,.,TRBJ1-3,CASSLGLGTGNTIYF,TGTGCCAGCAGCTTAGGGTTGGGGACTGGAAACACCATATATTTT
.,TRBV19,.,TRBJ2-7,CASSIVSGGEQYF,TGTGCCAGTAGTATTGTTTCTGGGGGCGAGCAGTACTTC
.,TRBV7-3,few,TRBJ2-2,CASSLIGGGPNTGELFF,TGTGCCAGCAGCTTAATAGGAGGAGGGCCTAACACCGGGGAGCTGTTTTTT
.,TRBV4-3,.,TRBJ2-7,CASSQGRYTYEQYF,TGCGCCAGCAGCCAAGGAAGGTACACCTACGAGCAGTACTTC
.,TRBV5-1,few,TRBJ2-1,CASSWTETEQFF,TGCGCCAGCAGTTGGACAGAGACTGAGCAGTTCTTC
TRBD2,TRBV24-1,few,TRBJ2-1,CATSDAGTSNEQFF,TGTGCCACCAGTGATGCCGGGACTAGCAATGAGCAGTTCTTC